This is a list of T cell receptor beta chains from one sample in a study of T-cell memory formation after mild COVID-19. TCRdb reprocessed the 5' RACE reads with MiXCR, giving one entry per CDR3 protein. The table has roughly 620,000 distinct CDR3 sequences, more than 15% seen once. Sequencing used PBMCs or a T cell subset sorted from them (not recorded which). The receptors shown here come from an adult woman who had mild COVID-19 (a few samples of this study predate the infection). Cell type and time point are not known. Both conserved end residues are part of each CDR3. Each record gives: D gene, V gene, clone size, J gene, CDR3 DNA, CDR3 protein. A D gene is named only where the DNA matches it firmly. The listing skips clone size in some rows; elsewhere it reads once, few, many or a size class.

>NA|TRBV2|NA|TRBJ2-5
TGTGCCAGGACGGACAGTAAAAAAGAGACCCAGTACTTC
CARTDSKKETQYF
>NA|TRBV9|NA|TRBJ1-4
TGTGCCAGCAGCGACGGGGGCACTGATGAAAAACTGTTTTTT
CASSDGGTDEKLFF
>NA|TRBV9|NA|TRBJ1-5
TGTGCCAGCAGCCCGGGGACACCTGAGATCAATCAGCCCCAGCATTTT
CASSPGTPEINQPQHF
>NA|TRBV12-3/TRBV12-4|few|TRBJ1-2
TGTGCCAGCAGCGGGGTGGGGGGCTACACCTTC
CASSGVGGYTF
>NA|TRBV18|many|TRBJ2-1
TGTGCCAGCTCACCCCGGACAAGGACCGATGAGCAGTTCTTC
CASSPRTRTDEQFF
>NA|TRBV20-1|few|TRBJ1-2
TGCAGTGCTAACCACGGGGCGGGTGGCTACACCTTC
CSANHGAGGYTF
>TRBD2|TRBV18|few|TRBJ2-1
TGTGCCAGCTCACCGGGGACTAGCCCCCCAAATGAGCAGTTCTTC
CASSPGTSPPNEQFF
>TRBD1|TRBV7-9|few|TRBJ2-7
TGTGCCAGCAGCTTCACAAGGACGCTGAGGGACAGGGGCGGCTCCATCTACGAGCAGTACTTC
CASSFTRTLRDRGGSIYEQYF
>NA|TRBV4-1|few|TRBJ2-5
TGCGCCAGCAGCCAAGACGTCGGTTTACACCAGTACTTC
CASSQDVGLHQYF
>TRBD2|TRBV7-9|many|TRBJ2-7
TGTGCCAGCAGCCCCCGGGTGGGGGGGAAAAACGAGCAGTACTTC
CASSPRVGGKNEQYF
>NA|TRBV5-1|few|TRBJ2-1
TGCGCCAGCAGCTCTGGACAGTCTCCACGTGATGAGCAGTTCTTC
CASSSGQSPRDEQFF
>NA|TRBV20-1|few|TRBJ2-7
TGCAGTGCTGCCCCGGGGACTTGGTCCTACGAGCAGTACTTC
CSAAPGTWSYEQYF
>TRBD2|TRBV24-1|few|TRBJ2-7
TGTGCCACCAGCGCGGGAGACTACGAGCAGTACTTC
CATSAGDYEQYF
>NA|TRBV7-9|NA|TRBJ2-2
TGTGCCAGCAGTATTTGGGATAACACCGGGGAGCTGTTTTTT
CASSIWDNTGELFF
>NA|TRBV12-3/TRBV12-4|few|TRBJ1-5
TGTGCCAGCACCCCGGGGGCGAGGCAGCCCCAGCATTTT
CASTPGARQPQHF
>TRBD1|TRBV9|few|TRBJ1-6
TGTGCCAGCAGCGGGGGACAGGTTATTTCACCCCTCCACTTT
CASSGGQVISPLHF
>NA|TRBV19|NA|TRBJ2-6
TGTGCCAGTAGAATCGGGAGCGTCCTGACTTTC
CASRIGSVLTF
>NA|TRBV29-1|few|TRBJ2-7
TGCAGCGTTGCGCTAGCCACGGTCTACGAGCAGTACTTC
CSVALATVYEQYF
>NA|TRBV29-1|NA|TRBJ1-2
TGCAGCGTTGATTCTCAGGTAGTCAGTCGGCCCTATGGCTACACCTTC
CSVDSQVVSRPYGYTF